This T cell receptor beta chain was sequenced in a study of T cells in Graves' hyperthyroidism and ophthalmopathy. This clonotype was counted ten times or more. The CDR3 is 11 residues long. Trimming removed 6 bases at V and 3 bases at J, with 5 bases between. Germline CDR1 SNHLY, CDR2 FYNNEI. RNA transcripts gave rise to amplified TCR beta CDR3 regions. HTBI primers were employed in a first-round RT-PCR of the TCR CDR3. TCRdb fed the multiplex PCR reads into MiXCR, producing one record per CDR3 protein. The table shows just over 550,000 distinct CDR3 sequences, with around 46% occurring only once. This TCR came from a woman aged 18-30 years with Graves' hyperthyroidism. J is TRBJ1-1 and V is TRBV2, with D unclear. The sample taken for sequencing was peripheral blood or thyroid tissue (not recorded which). CDR3 bases: TGTGCCAGCAGCATCCACACTGAAGCTTTCTTT. Protein sequence: CASSIHTEAFF.